These 6 T cell receptor beta chains were all obtained from the same sample, sequenced in a study of tumor-infiltrating lymphocytes in oesophageal squamous cell carcinoma. MiXCR, run by TCRdb on the PCR reads, gives a single entry per CDR3 protein. The table lists more than 9,500 distinct CDR3 sequences, approximately 60% of them singletons. Sequences were obtained from esophageal tumor tissue. These receptors were obtained from a female donor with esophageal squamous cell carcinoma.

This clonotype was observed a handful of times. The rearrangement uses TRBV3-1 and TRBJ1-1; tentatively, D is TRBD1 (6 bases). This CDR3 is 12 amino acids long. The V end was cut by 4 bases, the J end by 5 bases, with 8 bases between. Germline assignment: CDR1 LGHDT and CDR2 YNNKEL (reference sequence). The chain's CDR3 is CASSPTGTEAFF. CDR3 coding DNA: TGTGCCAGCAGCCCAACAGGGACTGAAGCTTTCTTT. Supplemented by reference TRBV3-1 and TRBJ1-1, the full variable domain reads DTAVSQTPKYLVTQMGNDKSIKCEQNLGHDTMYWYKQDSKKFLKIMFSYNNKELIINETVPNRFSPKSPDKAHLNLHINSLELGDSAVYFCASSPTGTEAFFGQGTRLTVV.

The V call is TRBV6-2 or TRBV6-3, the J call TRBJ2-1; the D gene is possibly TRBD1 (6 bases). The J call may be faulty, since TRBJ2-7 better matches the DNA end. CDR1 is MNHEY, CDR2 SVGEGT, per germline. The CDR3 runs 19 residues. In nucleotides, the CDR3 is TGTGCCAGCAGTGAAGGTCCCACGGGACAAGGGAGACGGAACTACGAGCAGTACTTC. Translating gives CASSEGPTGQGRRNYEQYF.

This clonotype is a singleton in its sample. The conserved phenylalanine or tryptophan is not found at the CDR3 terminus, so this likely reflects a read error. Because the CDR3's place on the DNA is in doubt, the DNA is left out and the CDR3 is given as listed by TCRdb. The rearrangement links TRBV7-6 to TRBJ1-1; TRBD1 is the table's D call, not checked against the DNA. CDR1 and CDR2 (germline): SGHVS, FNYEAQ. The CDR3 totals 18 residues, both ends included. CDR3 residues: CASSSPQGLEPTSSTSGQ.

This clonotype was counted only a few times. The CDR3 protein is CASSLVLGVGTEAFF. DNA of the CDR3: TGTGCCAGCAGCTTAGTTCTGGGGGTTGGTACTGAAGCTTTCTTT. The chain recombines TRBV11-2 with TRBJ1-1; D may be TRBD1 (5 bases). Germline CDR1 and CDR2: SGHAT and FQNNGV. CDR3 length: 15 amino acids. Trimming stripped 1 base from V and 5 bases from J, with 14 bases between.

The rearrangement links TRBV12-3 or TRBV12-4 to TRBJ2-3, with unresolved D. The J call is in doubt because the DNA end fits TRBJ2-1 better. The CDR3 spans 13 residues. CDR3 loop: CASSLGSYNEQFF. The DNA of the CDR3 is TGTGCCAGCAGTTTGGGTTCCTACAATGAGCAGTTCTTC.

This clonotype was picked up many times. The chain joins TRBV5-1 to TRBJ2-7; TRBD1 aligns across 8 bases. The CDR3 loop spans 15 amino acids. Unmatched junction bases numbered 8, after V lost 1 base and J lost 5 bases. CDR1 is SGHRS, CDR2 YFSETQ, per germline. The CDR3 DNA reads as TGCGCCAGCAGCTTGTGGGCAGGGGGCACGGACGAGCAGTACTTC. Translated, it gives CASSLWAGGTDEQYF.